The present T cell receptor beta chain was sequenced within a study of CD8 T cells in Susac syndrome. TCR beta sequencing covered blood CD8+ and CD4+ T cells. Negative isolation was applied to CD8+ and CD4+ T cells, and FACS enrichment was applied to TEMRA cells. Germline CDR1 and CDR2: SQVTM and ANQGSEA. V shed 4 bases and J shed 8 bases, with 12 bases lying between them. The CDR3 is 12 amino acids. An input of about 0.5 to 1 ug of RNA was subjected to reverse transcription using random hexamers. TCR beta CDR3 was amplified by immunoSEQ covering 54 Vbeta and 13 Jbeta. TCRdb itself ran the immunoSEQ multiplex PCR reads through MiXCR, one entry per CDR3 protein. The data contain about 80,000 distinct CDR3 sequences, 94% of them singletons.

This sequence was found in a human donor in good health. Input material: CD8+ T cells from PBMCs. The chain employs TRBV29-1 and TRBJ2-1; the D gene could be TRBD1 or TRBD2 (5 bases each). Written as DNA, the CDR3 is TGCAGCGTTGTCGAGGGGCCTTATGAGCAGTTCTTC. Its translation is CSVVEGPYEQFF.